The 27 T cell receptor beta chains presented below share a single source sample, sequenced in a study of response to subunit inactivated influenza vaccine. TCRdb re-called the RT-PCR reads with MiXCR, one entry per CDR3 protein. The data contain roughly 790,000 distinct CDR3 sequences, over 20% of them singletons. Sequences were derived from PBMCs from blood, sampled more than 4 days after vaccination. These receptors originate from a man aged 45-65 years who received an inactivated influenza vaccine.

This clonotype was recorded a few times. J is TRBJ2-7 and V is TRBV29-1; 11 positions match TRBD2. J was trimmed by 0 bases and V by 3 bases; bases with no gene match: 4. The CDR3 sequence is 15 residues long. From germline, CDR1 is SQVTM and CDR2 ANQGSEA. CDR3 sequence: CSVELGTSGSYEQYF. In DNA, the CDR3 is TGCAGCGTTGAGTTGGGGACTAGCGGCTCCTACGAGCAGTACTTC.

The CDR3 here is CASSQGRVGAYEQYF. For the CDR3, the DNA is TGCGCCAGCAGCCAAGGTCGGGTAGGGGCCTACGAGCAGTACTTC. The genes are TRBV4-3 and TRBJ2-7; weak D call: TRBD1 (5 bases). Germline CDR1 is LGHNA and CDR2 is YSLEER. V was clipped by 1 base and J by 2 bases, with 12 bases between them. The CDR3 is made up of 15 amino acids.

This clonotype was seen more than once but under ten times. The rearrangement links TRBV5-6 to TRBJ2-7; D not certain. The CDR3 runs to 12 residues. Germline CDR1 SGHDT, CDR2 YYEEEE. V was cut by 0 bases and J by 6 bases, with 7 bases left in between. The CDR3, as DNA: TGTGCCAGCAGCTTGGCGGCGAGCGAGCAGTACTTC. Its protein is CASSLAASEQYF.

This clonotype came up a few times. The chain carries TRBV29-1 and TRBJ2-3; 10 nucleotides line up with TRBD2. The ends lost 5 bases at V and 11 bases at J; junction bases unmatched: 4. Germline CDR1 SQVTM, CDR2 ANQGSEA. CDR3 size: 11 residues. As DNA, the CDR3 is TGCAGCGTTCTTAGCGGGGGGTTGCAGTATTTT. Its protein is CSVLSGGLQYF.

V gene TRBV12-3 or TRBV12-4 combines with J gene TRBJ2-5, with D maybe TRBD2 (7 bases). The CDR3 has 16 residues. V was cut by 2 bases and J by 1 base, with 14 bases left in between. Written as DNA, the CDR3 is TGTGCCAGCAGTTTAAGGGGGGAGGGGTTCCAAGAGACCCAGTACTTC. It translates to CASSLRGEGFQETQYF.

This clonotype has a handful of counts. This sequence joins TRBV18 and TRBJ2-7; 7 bases match TRBD1. Germline V gene sequence: CDR1 KGHSH, CDR2 LQKENI. V trimming: 6 bases; J trimming: 2 bases; junction bases outside the gene matches: 10. This CDR3 is built from 15 residues. Here the CDR3 reads CASSQGQYHPYEQYF. The CDR3 nucleotides are TGTGCCAGCTCCCAGGGACAGTACCATCCCTACGAGCAGTACTTC.

The sample holds many counts of this clonotype. The genes are TRBV7-3 and TRBJ2-7; maybe TRBD2 (6 bases). Germline V gene lookup returns CDR1 SGHTA and CDR2 FQGTGA. Trimming removed 5 bases from V and 2 bases from J, with 16 bases in between. This CDR3 contains 15 residues. The CDR3 bases are TGTGCCAGCAGCATCGGGGGTACGGGAGCCTACGAGCAGTACTTC. It translates to CASSIGGTGAYEQYF.

Only a few counts were recorded for this clonotype. The chain has TRBV7-2 and TRBJ2-1, with TRBD2 matching 7 bases. The V segment lost 2 bases and the J segment 9 bases; nucleotides outside the gene matches: 7. CDR1 and CDR2 from the germline V gene are SGHTA and FQGNSA. The CDR3 length is 14 residues. The CDR3 here is CASSLTAGAVEQFF. CDR3 coding DNA: TGTGCCAGCAGCTTAACGGCGGGAGCAGTTGAGCAGTTCTTC.

The chain is built from TRBV10-3 and TRBJ2-5; 7 positions match TRBD2. In germline, CDR1 is ENHRY, CDR2 SYGVKD. Unmatched junction bases numbered 2, after V lost 6 bases and J lost 4 bases. This CDR3 comprises 12 residues. The CDR3 loop reads CAISGGSETQYF. The CDR3 region has the DNA TGTGCCATCAGCGGGGGGTCAGAGACCCAGTACTTC.

Note on this clonotype: A single base separates this from a much larger clone, so it may be a read error. This rearrangement joins TRBV24-1 to TRBJ2-1, with a possible D match to TRBD1 (6 bases). Germline V gene sequence: CDR1 KGHDR, CDR2 SFDVKD. The CDR3 totals 16 residues. CDR3 in DNA: TGTGCCACCAGTGAGGCGGATGGGGGCTCCTGCAATGAGCAGTTCTTC. This translates into CATSEADGGSCNEQFF.

This clonotype was observed a few times. This chain joins TRBV28 and TRBJ2-1; 8 nucleotides line up with TRBD2. J was trimmed by 6 bases and V by 6 bases; bases with no gene match: 13. The CDR3 is 16 residues long. Germline-derived CDR1 and CDR2 are MDHEN and SYDVKM. The CDR3 sequence is CASSTSSSSGFNEQFF. CDR3 nucleotides: TGTGCCAGCAGCACGAGTTCTTCTAGCGGGTTCAATGAGCAGTTCTTC.

This clonotype was recorded once. The V gene is TRBV25-1, the J gene TRBJ2-3; TRBD2 agrees at 13 bases. CDR3 length: 15 amino acids. The ends lost 4 bases at V and 4 bases at J; junction bases unmatched: 2. The germline V gene has CDR1 MGHDK and CDR2 SYGVNS. The CDR3 region has the DNA TGTGCCAGCAGTGTAGGGACTAGCGGGGCAGATACGCAGTATTTT. Translated: CASSVGTSGADTQYF.

The chain carries TRBV7-8 and TRBJ2-7; D ambiguous. Looked up from germline, CDR1 is SGHVS and CDR2 is FQNEAQ. CDR3 length: 12 amino acids. Written as DNA, the CDR3 is TGTGCGGGGTCGGACGCAGGCTACGAGCAGTACTTC. Protein product: CAGSDAGYEQYF.

V usage is TRBV4-3 and J usage is TRBJ2-7; 7 bases agree with TRBD1. With V trimmed by 2 bases and J by 5 bases, 3 bases remained unmatched. The CDR3 has 13 amino acids. CDR1 is LGHNA and CDR2 is YSLEER in the germline V gene. CDR3 region: CASSQNRGHEQYF. DNA of the CDR3: TGCGCCAGCAGCCAAAACAGGGGCCACGAGCAGTACTTC.

Many counts were recorded for this clonotype. The rearrangement uses TRBV7-2 and TRBJ1-2; TRBD1 matches at 7 bases. This CDR3 has 15 residues. J gave up 4 bases and V 3 bases, and 8 bases lay outside the gene matches. CDR1 SGHTA and CDR2 FQGNSA come from the germline V gene. The CDR3 region has the DNA TGTGCCAGCAGCTTGCGACAGGGTGGTGGCTATGGCTACACCTTC. It encodes CASSLRQGGGYGYTF. Filled out from reference TRBV7-2 and TRBJ1-2, the complete variable domain reads GAGVSQSPSNKVTEKGKDVELRCDPISGHTALYWYRQSLGQGLEFLIYFQGNSAPDKSGLPSDRFSAERTGGSVSTLTIQRTQQEDSAVYLCASSLRQGGGYGYTFGSGTRLTVV.

This clonotype has a handful of counts. This chain links TRBV4-1 with TRBJ2-7, with 11 nucleotides matching TRBD1. The V gene end was trimmed by 2 bases and the J gene end by 4 bases; junction bases not matched to a gene: 4. Germline V gives CDR1 MGHRA, CDR2 YSYEKL. The CDR3 loop spans 15 amino acids. The CDR3 is CASSQPRDRGYEQYF. The CDR3 DNA reads TGCGCCAGCAGCCAACCCCGGGACAGGGGGTACGAGCAGTACTTC.

This clonotype was counted a few times. The junction shows a germline mismatch at one end, possibly a read error. V is TRBV20-1 and J is TRBJ2-7, with 9 positions matching TRBD1. The CDR3 totals 15 residues. Per the germline V gene, CDR1 is DFQATT and CDR2 is SNEGSKA (reference sequence). CDR3 sequence (DNA): TGCAGTGCTGGAGACTCGGGACAGGGAACCTACGAGCAGTACTTC. Protein sequence: CSAGDSGQGTYEQYF.

V is TRBV20-1 and J is TRBJ2-5; TRBD2 matches at 10 bases. J gave up 4 bases and V 5 bases, and 10 bases lay outside the gene matches. CDR3 length: 15 amino acids. Germline V gene lookup returns CDR1 DFQATT and CDR2 SNEGSKA (reference sequence). The CDR3 is CSAEGTSERRETQYF. The CDR3 coding sequence is TGCAGTGCTGAAGGGACTAGCGAGAGGCGAGAGACCCAGTACTTC.

This clonotype was seen only once. J is TRBJ2-5 and V is TRBV15, with D possibly being TRBD1 (5 bases). V dropped 0 bases and J dropped 5 bases, with 13 bases sitting between them. Looked up from germline, CDR1 is LNHNV and CDR2 is YYDKDF (reference sequence). CDR3 length equals 15 residues. The CDR3 nucleotides read TGTGCCACCAGCAGAGATGGCAGTGCAGGGGAGACCCAGTACTTC. It yields the protein CATSRDGSAGETQYF.

The J gene is TRBJ2-7, the V gene TRBV10-3, with D maybe TRBD1 (6 bases). The CDR3 is made up of 14 amino acids. The V gene lost 6 bases and the J gene lost 4 bases, with 16 bases spanning the gap. Looked up from germline, CDR1 is ENHRY and CDR2 is SYGVKD. CDR3 loop: CAIRPDRTGYEQYF. The CDR3, as DNA: TGTGCCATCAGGCCCGACAGGACGGGATACGAGCAGTACTTC.

This chain joins TRBV4-2 and TRBJ2-4, with TRBD1 matching over 9 bases. Looked up from germline, CDR1 is LGHNA and CDR2 is YNFKEQ. This CDR3 spans 16 amino acids. The V and J ends lost 0 bases and 6 bases, in that order; junction bases with no gene match: 6. CDR3: CASSQDSDRGGNIQYF. The CDR3 DNA is TGTGCCAGCAGCCAAGATTCCGACAGGGGGGGAAACATTCAGTACTTC.

This clonotype was seen a few times. The chain has TRBV7-2 and TRBJ2-7; possible D gene TRBD1, 5 bases. The CDR3 totals 15 residues. Germline CDR1 and CDR2: SGHTA and FQGNSA. The germline V and J ends were trimmed by 5 bases and 3 bases, with 17 bases remaining between them. The CDR3 nucleotides are TGTGCCAGCAGCCCCGGTTCAGGGTCCGGCTACGAGCAGTACTTC. Its translation: CASSPGSGSGYEQYF.

The chain couples TRBV18 to TRBJ2-7, with unresolved D. The V end was cut by 2 bases, the J end by 1 base, with 6 bases between. CDR1 KGHSH and CDR2 LQKENI come from the germline V gene. This CDR3 is built from 13 residues. CDR3 sequence: CASSPSKSYEQYF. CDR3 sequence (DNA): TGTGCCAGCTCACCATCGAAGTCCTACGAGCAGTACTTC.

This CDR3 is CSAREGENGYTF. As DNA, the CDR3 is TGCAGTGCTAGAGAGGGGGAGAATGGCTACACCTTC. The rearrangement uses TRBV20-1 and TRBJ1-2; possible D gene TRBD1, 5 bases. The germline V gene has CDR1 DFQATT and CDR2 SNEGSKA (reference sequence). This CDR3 has 12 amino acids. V lost 0 bases and J lost 6, with 8 bases in between.

V gene TRBV6-1 combines with J gene TRBJ2-7; D may be TRBD1 (6 bases). Germline CDR1 MNHNS, CDR2 SASEGT. This CDR3 comprises 14 residues. The ends were cut back, 6 bases at V and 2 bases at J, with 14 bases in the middle. CDR3 amino acids: CASRQGQLAYEQYF. CDR3 nucleotide sequence: TGTGCCAGCAGGCAGGGGCAGCTAGCCTACGAGCAGTACTTC.

This chain uses TRBV12-3 or TRBV12-4 with TRBJ2-7; no definite D call. V was cut by 1 base and J by 6 bases, with 16 bases left in between. The CDR3 is 15 residues long. Written as DNA, the CDR3 is TGTGCCAGCAGTTTAGGTTTAGGACGTACCTCCGAGCAGTACTTC. This encodes CASSLGLGRTSEQYF.

The V call is TRBV12-3 or TRBV12-4, the J call TRBJ2-1; 8 nucleotides agree with TRBD2. The ends lost 6 bases at V and 2 bases at J; junction bases unmatched: 6. CDR3 length: 15 residues. CDR3 DNA sequence: TGTGCCAGCAGACCCGCGGGGGGAACCTACAATGAGCAGTTCTTC. It codes for CASRPAGGTYNEQFF.